The clone carrying this TCR beta chain was detected a few times. Its specificity is unknown. CDR1 is SGHKS, CDR2 YYEKEE, per germline (reference sequence). The length of the CDR3 is 14 residues. Trimming shortened V by 4 bases and J by 5 bases, and 15 bases separated the two germline ends. The sample belongs to a study of regulatory T cells in long-lasting Graves disease. Study in general: Patients met the persistent Graves' disease definition after over 5 years of antithyroid drugs with positive TSH receptor antibodies.

As for time point: persistent/refractory GD, antithyroid drugs over 5 years with positive TRAb. With RNA extracted from PBMCs as input, the TCR library was made. Relying on iRepertoire HTBI primers and Arm-PCR of CDR3 regions, the team built TCR beta libraries. MiXCR was run by TCRdb on the multiplex PCR reads, yielding one entry per CDR3 protein. Of a few hundred thousand distinct CDR3 sequences in the sample, roughly a quarter are singletons; the top ten hold around 26%. Study results and caveats: There was favoring of TRBV28, TRBJ1-2 and TRBJ2-5 in persistent disease.

The sample here was peripheral blood mononuclear cells (PBMCs), taken when the disease was refractory, from a patient treated with antithyroid drugs. This clonotype was obtained from a female donor with Graves disease. The rearrangement links TRBV5-5 to TRBJ1-2, with D perhaps TRBD1 (6 bases). The CDR3, as DNA: TGTGCCAGCAGCGCCGGCCGGGGGCTGTATGGCTACACCTTC. This codes for CASSAGRGLYGYTF.